This T cell receptor (beta chain) appears in the sequencing data of a study of cytomegalovirus exposure and HLA in healthy donors. Broader study findings: For most TCR sequences rarity was the rule, although some public TCRs occurred in many donors. A later analysis associated 15,000 or so TCR beta sequences with HLA alleles at a 0.05 false discovery rate. Immune exposure information available was restricted to CMV serostatus.

PCR used 60 Vbeta primers and 13 Jbeta primers. Authors' methods: Later, an analysis found 75 million to 90 million unique TCR beta chains, and some 10 million of these were shared. Some clones are missing from TCRdb's copy, which holds only in-frame ones; the method was immunoSEQ multiplex PCR. V, J and clone size derive from that table, while D and trimming were established from the DNA sequence. The table records about 130,000 clones, 75% to 85% of them present only once. This CDR3 is built from 15 residues. With V trimmed by 0 bases and J by 1 base, 1 base remained unmatched. Germline lookup yields CDR1 MNHEY and CDR2 SMNVEV (reference sequence). Points on this clone: Antigen unknown.

V usage is TRBV27 and J usage is TRBJ1-1, with 8 bases matching TRBD1. The specimen sequenced was PBMCs. This clonotype was obtained from a man in his forties or fifties in good health and CMV-seronegative. CDR3 in amino acids: CASSLSGTGNTEAFF. The CDR3 nucleotides are TGTGCCAGCAGTTTATCGGGGACAGGGAACACTGAAGCTTTCTTT.